A selection of T cell receptor beta chains follows, all from one sample in a study of T cell changes during pregnancy in multiple sclerosis. TCRdb keeps only in-frame clones here, not all; method: immunoSEQ multiplex PCR. Of some 74,000 clones listed, around 90% are singletons. Sequences were derived from peripheral blood, sampled after pregnancy. All receptors come from a female donor in good health, enrolled as a control in a pregnancy study. The CDR3 runs from the conserved cysteine through the conserved F or W. Fields, in order: V gene, J gene, D gene, CDR3 DNA, CDR3 protein. A D gene is named only where the DNA matches it firmly.

TRBV5-1,TRBJ2-5,-,TGCGCCAGCAGTTCTTTTAACCAAGAGACCCAGTACTTC,CASSSFNQETQYF
TRBV10-3,TRBJ2-3,TRBD2,TGTGCCATCAGTGGGGGTAGCGGGGGGGGACAAGATACGCAGTATTTT,CAISGGSGGGQDTQYF
TRBV29-1,TRBJ1-1,TRBD1,TGCAGCGTTGAGTATAGGGGGCGTCTCACTGAAGCTTTCTTT,CSVEYRGRLTEAFF
TRBV11-2,TRBJ1-2,-,TGTGCCAGCAGCCTTCAGGTGAACCATGGCTACACCTTC,CASSLQVNHGYTF
TRBV5-1,TRBJ2-2,-,TGCGCCAGCAGCTTGGAAGCCACCGGGGAGCTGTTTTTT,CASSLEATGELFF
TRBV6-5,TRBJ1-2,-,TGTGCCAGCAGTTACGGGGACACCAAAACCTTC,CASSYGDTKTF
TRBV5-1,TRBJ1-1,TRBD1,TGCGCCAGCAGCATAATGACAGGGGGCACAACTGAAGCTTTCTTT,CASSIMTGGTTEAFF
TRBV28,TRBJ2-7,-,TGTGCCAGCAGTTTAGGCCGTTCCTACGAGCAGTACTTC,CASSLGRSYEQYF
TRBV6-4,TRBJ2-2,TRBD2,TGTGCCAGCAGTCTAGCGGGGAGCACCGGGGAGCTGTTTTTT,CASSLAGSTGELFF
TRBV6-4,TRBJ1-1,-,TGTGCCAGCAGCTTTAGGGAGGACACTGAAGCTTTCTTT,CASSFREDTEAFF
TRBV7-9,TRBJ2-7,TRBD2,TGTGCCAGCACCCTAGCCACTAGCGGGAGGGCCCACGAGCAGTACTTC,CASTLATSGRAHEQYF
TRBV4-3,TRBJ2-1,TRBD2,TGCGCCAGCAGCCAAGCAACCGGGACTAGCGGGGGTCTGAGGAATGAGCAGTTCTTC,CASSQATGTSGGLRNEQFF
TRBV6-5,TRBJ2-1,TRBD1,TGTGCCAGCAGGGCCGGGACAGGGACCTACAATGAGCAGTTCTTC,CASRAGTGTYNEQFF
TRBV7-3,TRBJ1-2,-,TGTGCCAGCAGCTTTTTTGCGGAGGCCTATGGCTACACCTTC,CASSFFAEAYGYTF
TRBV7-2,TRBJ2-5,-,TGTGCCAGCAGCTTAGAAAAGGCCTCCCCGGGGACCCAGTACTTC,CASSLEKASPGTQYF
TRBV4-1,TRBJ2-2,TRBD2,TGCGCCAGCAGCCAAGAGGGACTAGCGGGAGTTCCCGGGGAGCTGTTTTTT,CASSQEGLAGVPGELFF
TRBV9,TRBJ1-5,-,TGTGCCAGCAGCGTATTGGCGGGGCAGCCCCAGCATTTT,CASSVLAGQPQHF
TRBV7-6,TRBJ1-1,-,TGTGCCAGCAGCTCAAGCCAAAACACTGAAGCTTTCTTT,CASSSSQNTEAFF
TRBV5-6,TRBJ2-1,TRBD2,TGTGCCAGCAGCTTAACGGGGGAGGGAGAGCAGTTCTTC,CASSLTGEGEQFF
TRBV2,TRBJ1-1,-,TGTGCCAGCAGTGTGGCCAGGGTGGTAATTATGGACACTGAAGCTTTCTTT,CASSVARVVIMDTEAFF
TRBV19,TRBJ2-3,TRBD1,TGTGCCAGTAGTATAGATGGAGGACAGGGCAACACAGATACGCAGTATTTT,CASSIDGGQGNTDTQYF
TRBV2,TRBJ2-3,-,TGTGCCAGCAGTGATGGAGGACTTCCGCCAAATACGCAGTATTTT,CASSDGGLPPNTQYF
TRBV7-9,TRBJ2-7,TRBD1,TGTGCCAGCAGCCGGACAGGCTCCTACGAGCAGTACTTC,CASSRTGSYEQYF
TRBV23-1,TRBJ1-4,TRBD1,TGCGCCAGCAGTCAATCGGCGCGGCAGGGGGCCTCTAATGAAAAACTGTTTTTT,CASSQSARQGASNEKLFF
TRBV28,TRBJ1-1,-,TGTGCCAGCAGTTTTCGGGGCAGGGGATTAAGGGACACTGAAGCTTTCTTT,CASSFRGRGLRDTEAFF
TRBV28,TRBJ2-7,TRBD2,TGTGCCAGCAGTTCCCCGGGACTAGCGGGGTTCGAGCAGTACTTC,CASSSPGLAGFEQYF
TRBV27,TRBJ1-1,-,TGTGCCAGCAGTTCCCCGGACAGACTGACAAACCCCACTGAAGCTTTCTTT,CASSSPDRLTNPTEAFF
TRBV29-1,TRBJ2-3,-,TGCAGCGTTGCAGGCAGGGTGGCAGATACGCAGTATTTT,CSVAGRVADTQYF
TRBV7-9,TRBJ1-6,-,TGTGCCAGCAGCTTCGGACAGACCCAAAATTCACCCCTCCACTTT,CASSFGQTQNSPLHF
TRBV28,TRBJ1-1,-,TGTGCCAGCAGTTTATTCGGTCGGGCGGCGGGAGCTTTCTTT,CASSLFGRAAGAFF
TRBV11-2,TRBJ2-7,TRBD1,TGTGCCAGCAGCTCACAAGGGACAGACGCCGGCTACGAGCAGTACTTC,CASSSQGTDAGYEQYF
TRBV9,TRBJ2-3,-,TGTGCCAGCAGCGGAGGGACTAGCACAGATACGCAGTATTTT,CASSGGTSTDTQYF